This record covers a single TCR beta chain. Its antigen is not identified. The source of the sample is a study of T cells in narcolepsy. Study-level information: Healthy controls were enrolled alongside patients with narcolepsy type 1 or type 2. Study-wide results and limits: Same-patient CSF and blood CD4+ T cell clonotypes included HCRT-specific and TRIB2-specific autoreactive ones.

CDR3 length: 14 amino acids. The V and J ends lost 10 bases and 4 bases respectively, with 19 bases between them. CDR1 and CDR2 (germline): MNHEY, SVGAGI. Some clones are missing from TCRdb's copy, which holds only in-frame ones; the method was immunoSEQ multiplex PCR. The sample shows over 30,000 clones, roughly 84% of them seen only once. The sequencing input was CD45RA- memory CD4+ T cells from PBMCs. The receptor was isolated from a human donor with narcolepsy. This sequence joins TRBV6-5 and TRBJ2-5; weak D call: TRBD2 (5 bases). The CDR3, as DNA: TGTGCCACCTCCCCGGGGAGTAGTCGAGAGACCCAGTACTTC. Its protein is CATSPGSSRETQYF.